This TCR beta chain was recovered during a study of blood T cell repertoires in COVID-19. Only in-frame clones appear in the TCRdb table, and some are missing; sequencing was by immunoSEQ multiplex PCR. The sample has 200,000 to 250,000 clones, about 87% seen once. After removal of 3 bases from V and 1 base from J, the junction contained 3 bases not matched to a gene. CDR1 is SGHTA, CDR2 FQGNSA, per germline. The CDR3 is made up of 14 amino acids. Recovered status in Cohort 3 required two negative PCRs, clearance, or symptom resolution. Specimen: PBMCs or T cells enriched from blood (not recorded which). The chain links TRBV7-2 to TRBJ2-7; 7 bases are a match to TRBD1. The clonotype was recovered from a woman younger than 45 who had recovered from COVID-19. CDR3 nucleotide sequence: TGTGCCAGCAGCTTGGGACAGAGATCCTACGAGCAGTACTTC. Translated, it gives CASSLGQRSYEQYF.